Listed below are T cell receptor beta chains from one sample, sequenced in a study of response to subunit inactivated influenza vaccine. Each CDR3 protein gets one entry after TCRdb re-called the RT-PCR reads with MiXCR. The data contain more than 500,000 distinct CDR3 sequences, about 11% of them singletons. The sample was also reused in another study, on T cells expressing NK-cell markers.

The sample in question was PBMCs from blood, obtained on the day of vaccination. The source is a man over 45 who received an inactivated influenza vaccine. The CDR3 runs from the conserved cysteine through the conserved F or W. Each record gives: CDR3 protein, J gene, clone size, V gene. Clone size is not always given. Where it is, it says once, few, many or a class for expanded clones.

CDR3aa: CSVGTYSYEQYF
j_gene: TRBJ2-7
abundance: -
v_gene: TRBV29-1

CDR3aa: CAISEGLAKNIQYF
j_gene: TRBJ2-4
abundance: few
v_gene: TRBV10-3

CDR3aa: CASSRTSGGGTDTQYF
j_gene: TRBJ2-3
abundance: few
v_gene: TRBV7-2

CDR3aa: CASSYDSLSRMDAFF
j_gene: TRBJ1-1
abundance: many
v_gene: TRBV12-3/TRBV12-4

CDR3aa: CASRYRDASTRKLFF
j_gene: TRBJ1-4
abundance: -
v_gene: TRBV28

CDR3aa: CSVGEGTGQREQYF
j_gene: TRBJ2-7
abundance: -
v_gene: TRBV29-1

CDR3aa: CSARRGTADTGELFF
j_gene: TRBJ2-2
abundance: many
v_gene: TRBV20-1

CDR3aa: CASRVQGQETQYF
j_gene: TRBJ2-5
abundance: few
v_gene: TRBV6-1

CDR3aa: CASSLSGGLYNEQFF
j_gene: TRBJ2-1
abundance: -
v_gene: TRBV2

CDR3aa: CSARQLNEKLFF
j_gene: TRBJ1-4
abundance: few
v_gene: TRBV20-1

CDR3aa: CATNKADYTGELFF
j_gene: TRBJ2-2
abundance: few
v_gene: TRBV7-9

CDR3aa: CASSATGTGSYGYTF
j_gene: TRBJ1-2
abundance: many
v_gene: TRBV5-1

CDR3aa: CASSYHPSGIREQFF
j_gene: TRBJ2-1
abundance: -
v_gene: TRBV6-2/TRBV6-3

CDR3aa: CASSYQMDRSNSPLHF
j_gene: TRBJ1-6
abundance: many
v_gene: TRBV6-5

CDR3aa: CSARGGGFLPRNEKLFF
j_gene: TRBJ1-4
abundance: few
v_gene: TRBV20-1

CDR3aa: CASSQALGGVVTQYF
j_gene: TRBJ2-3
abundance: few
v_gene: TRBV3-1

CDR3aa: CASSLTADTQYF
j_gene: TRBJ2-3
abundance: many
v_gene: TRBV12-3/TRBV12-4

CDR3aa: CASSQDTLTAWNTGELFF
j_gene: TRBJ2-2
abundance: few
v_gene: TRBV3-1

CDR3aa: CASRLPGPNQPQHF
j_gene: TRBJ1-5
abundance: -
v_gene: TRBV6-1

CDR3aa: CASSGNRQISMGYTF
j_gene: TRBJ1-2
abundance: -
v_gene: TRBV7-9

CDR3aa: CASSLAVGNGYTF
j_gene: TRBJ1-2
abundance: many
v_gene: TRBV7-9

CDR3aa: CASRGQTYNEQFF
j_gene: TRBJ2-1
abundance: few
v_gene: TRBV18

CDR3aa: CASSLQGPDSPLHF
j_gene: TRBJ1-6
abundance: few
v_gene: TRBV5-6

CDR3aa: CASSQTTGLRLVDEKLFF
j_gene: TRBJ1-4
abundance: few
v_gene: TRBV4-3

CDR3aa: CASSFDGGYTDTQYF
j_gene: TRBJ2-3
abundance: -
v_gene: TRBV12-3/TRBV12-4

CDR3aa: CASSWTSDRATGELFF
j_gene: TRBJ2-2
abundance: -
v_gene: TRBV5-1

CDR3aa: CAIRNLSSYNEQFF
j_gene: TRBJ2-1
abundance: -
v_gene: TRBV10-3

CDR3aa: CASSYPGASGYTF
j_gene: TRBJ1-2
abundance: -
v_gene: TRBV6-2/TRBV6-3

CDR3aa: CSARLPTGASTEAFF
j_gene: TRBJ1-1
abundance: -
v_gene: TRBV20-1

CDR3aa: CASNTGSGGWNTEAFF
j_gene: TRBJ1-1
abundance: many
v_gene: TRBV28

CDR3aa: CASSSGGAGLSSYNEQFF
j_gene: TRBJ2-1
abundance: -
v_gene: TRBV5-4

CDR3aa: CSAQTSGRRYVPSTDTQYF
j_gene: TRBJ2-3
abundance: -
v_gene: TRBV29-1

CDR3aa: CASSLSGPSPWFF
j_gene: TRBJ2-1
abundance: few
v_gene: TRBV27

CDR3aa: CASSLASAGGYYNEQFF
j_gene: TRBJ2-1
abundance: few
v_gene: TRBV7-6